The 23 T cell receptor beta chains presented below share a single source sample, sequenced in a study of cytotoxic CD8 clonotypes in ibrutinib-treated CLL. The data were produced by immunoSEQ multiplex PCR, yet TCRdb's version contains in-frame clones alone and is incomplete. Of over 200,000 clones in the sample, 70% to 75% were seen once. This specimen consisted of PBMCs, obtained after 12 months of ibrutinib treatment. These receptors were taken from a human donor with chronic lymphocytic leukemia.

A few counts support this clone. CDR3 nucleotides: TGCAGCGTGAGGACAGGGTTTACTGAGCAGTTCTTC. Encoded protein: CSVRTGFTEQFF. This sequence joins TRBV29-1 and TRBJ2-1; 8 nucleotides agree with TRBD1. The germline V gene has CDR1 SQVTM and CDR2 ANQGSEA. The V and J ends lost 6 bases and 9 bases, in that order; junction bases with no gene match: 7. There are 12 residues in the CDR3.

The chain employs TRBV28 and TRBJ1-2; D is undetermined. The germline V gene has CDR1 MDHEN and CDR2 SYDVKM. The CDR3 has 10 residues. V was trimmed by 6 bases and J by 7 bases, leaving 6 bases between them. The CDR3 reads CASSRTGYTF. The CDR3 coding sequence is TGTGCCAGCAGCCGGACTGGCTACACCTTC.

The genes are TRBV18 and TRBJ1-1, with a possible D match to TRBD1 (6 bases). V was pared by 2 bases and J by 4 bases, with 11 bases between. The CDR3 runs to 14 residues. Germline CDR1 KGHSH, CDR2 LQKENI. The CDR3: CASSPLAGATEAFF. The CDR3 DNA reads TGTGCCAGCTCACCATTAGCGGGGGCCACTGAAGCTTTCTTT.

This chain uses TRBV9 with TRBJ2-3; D is possibly TRBD2 (5 bases). This CDR3 has 15 residues. CDR1 is SGDLS and CDR2 is YYNGEE in the germline V gene. V lost 0 bases, J lost 4 bases, and 12 bases lay in between. The CDR3 sequence: CASSVGLALADTQYF. DNA of the CDR3: TGTGCCAGCAGCGTAGGGCTAGCCTTAGCAGATACGCAGTATTTT.

The chain uses TRBV19 and TRBJ1-2, with 7 bases identical to TRBD1. Germline trimming cut 11 bases from V and 4 bases from J; bases unmatched to any gene: 7. The germline gives CDR1 LNHDA, CDR2 SQIVND (reference sequence). The CDR3 extends over 12 amino acids. DNA for the CDR3: TGTGCCTGCGGGCAGGGGGTCTATGGCTACACCTTC. Its protein is CACGQGVYGYTF.

This clone turned up a few times. The chain employs TRBV7-2 and TRBJ2-1; TRBD1 aligns across 8 bases. V lost 5 bases, J lost 6 bases, and 6 bases stayed unmatched. This CDR3 contains 14 residues. Looked up from germline, CDR1 is SGHTA and CDR2 is FQGNSA. The CDR3 loop is CASSDRDRFNEQFF. The CDR3 coding sequence is TGTGCCAGCAGCGACCGGGACAGGTTCAATGAGCAGTTCTTC.

The J gene is TRBJ2-2, the V gene TRBV4-1; D is undetermined. The CDR3 consists of 15 residues. Trimming removed 4 bases at V and 6 bases at J, with 15 bases between. Germline V gives CDR1 MGHRA, CDR2 YSYEKL. CDR3 residues: CASSRKIGQAGELFF. The CDR3 bases are TGCGCCAGCAGCCGCAAGATTGGGCAGGCCGGGGAGCTGTTTTTT.

This clone was counted once. This chain connects TRBV19 to TRBJ1-1; D may be TRBD1 (5 bases). This CDR3 is built from 12 residues. Germline CDR1 reads LNHDA; CDR2 reads SQIVND (reference sequence). V was clipped by 1 base and J by 7 bases, with 7 bases between them. CDR3 residues: CASSIGGVEAFF. The CDR3 bases are TGTGCCAGTAGTATAGGAGGGGTTGAAGCTTTCTTT.

The table lists this clone with a few counts. The chain recombines TRBV18 with TRBJ2-7, with a tentative D call TRBD1 (6 bases). Trimming took 6 bases from V and 6 from J, leaving 9 bases between them. CDR1 KGHSH and CDR2 LQKENI come from the germline V gene. This CDR3 contains 11 residues. The CDR3 spells CASSSGVEQYF. As DNA, the CDR3 is TGTGCCAGCTCGTCAGGGGTCGAGCAGTACTTC.

The chain recombines TRBV5-1 with TRBJ2-3; D perhaps matches TRBD2 (6 bases). CDR1 is SGHRS and CDR2 is YFSETQ in the germline V gene. With 9 bases removed from V and 1 base from J, the gap between germline ends came to 15 bases. The CDR3 extends over 14 amino acids. CDR3 region: CATSLGGGTDTQYF. Here the CDR3 DNA reads TGCGCCACCAGTTTGGGCGGGGGCACAGATACGCAGTATTTT.

J is TRBJ1-2 and V is TRBV5-1, with 12 bases identical to TRBD1. This CDR3 region has 14 residues. Trimming took 4 bases from V and 6 from J; bases not matched to a gene: 4. Per germline, CDR1 SGHRS and CDR2 YFSETQ. The CDR3 nucleotides read TGCGCCAGCAGCCGCGGGACAGGGGGCGATGGCTACACCTTC. This codes for CASSRGTGGDGYTF.

The V and J genes are TRBV19 and TRBJ1-2; D not certain. The CDR3 has 12 residues. The germline V gene encodes CDR1 LNHDA and CDR2 SQIVND (reference sequence). Trimming took off 6 bases at V and 3 bases at J, with 8 bases between the two ends. CDR3 protein: CASRLGYYGYTF. The CDR3 region has the DNA TGTGCCAGTAGGTTGGGTTACTATGGCTACACCTTC.

The V call is TRBV30, the J call TRBJ2-4; D possibly matches TRBD1 or TRBD2 (6 bases each). V shed 4 bases and J shed 7 bases, with 14 bases lying between them. Germline-derived CDR1 and CDR2 are GTSNPN and SVGIG (reference sequence). The CDR3 is 13 residues long. The CDR3: CAWTFGGVNIQYF. CDR3 DNA: TGTGCCTGGACCTTCGGGGGCGTCAACATTCAGTACTTC.

The chain is built from TRBV19 and TRBJ2-1; a weak D match, TRBD1 (5 bases). Trimming stripped 6 bases from V and 8 bases from J, with 26 bases between. This CDR3 is 17 amino acids long. Germline lookup yields CDR1 LNHDA and CDR2 SQIVND (reference sequence). The CDR3 here is CASSRSKGFVVQDEQFF. The CDR3 nucleotides read TGTGCCAGTAGCCGCTCAAAGGGGTTTGTGGTTCAGGATGAGCAGTTCTTC.

V is TRBV11-1 and J is TRBJ2-1; 8 bases map to TRBD1. V gave up 3 bases and J gave up 7 bases; unmatched junction bases: 14. The CDR3 runs 17 residues. Germline V gene lookup returns CDR1 SGHAT and CDR2 FQDESV (reference sequence). The CDR3 loop reads CASSFPRRETGANEQFF. The CDR3 DNA follows: TGTGCCAGCAGCTTTCCCCGCCGGGAGACAGGGGCTAATGAGCAGTTCTTC.

This sequence joins TRBV2 and TRBJ2-5; D assignment may be TRBD1 or TRBD2 (5 bases each). Germline CDR1 is SNHLY and CDR2 is FYNNEI. V lost 7 bases and J lost 5, with 20 bases in between. The CDR3 has 15 amino acids. This CDR3 is CASTGPRASRETQYF. For the CDR3, the DNA is TGTGCCAGCACGGGACCCCGGGCCTCCAGGGAGACCCAGTACTTC.

The rearrangement links TRBV6-6 to TRBJ1-1; a possible D gene is TRBD1 (5 bases). V lost 5 bases and J 2 bases, leaving 9 bases between the germline ends. Germline-derived CDR1 and CDR2 are MNHNY and SVGAGI (reference sequence). CDR3 size: 13 residues. The chain's CDR3 is CASSLDRNTEAFF. DNA of the CDR3: TGTGCCAGCAGTCTCGACAGAAACACTGAAGCTTTCTTT.

The rearrangement joins TRBV6-6 to TRBJ1-1; 9 bases line up with TRBD1. V was pared by 5 bases and J by 1 base, with 5 bases of the junction left unmatched. The CDR3 extends over 15 amino acids. Germline loops: CDR1 MNHNY, CDR2 SVGAGI (reference sequence). This CDR3 reads CASSSPGQGNTEAFF. The CDR3 bases are TGTGCCAGCAGTAGCCCGGGACAGGGGAACACTGAAGCTTTCTTT.

The rearrangement uses TRBV4-1 and TRBJ1-2; 8 nucleotides line up with TRBD1. Per the germline V gene, CDR1 is MGHRA and CDR2 is YSYEKL. This CDR3 is built from 16 residues. J gave up 2 bases and V 4 bases, and 9 bases lay outside the gene matches. The CDR3 DNA is TGCGCCAGCAGCCCTGGACAGGGCCCTACAAACTATGGCTACACCTTC. It encodes CASSPGQGPTNYGYTF.

V is TRBV25-1 and J is TRBJ2-7, with 8 nucleotides matching TRBD1. J was trimmed by 4 bases and V by 1 base; bases with no gene match: 9. The CDR3 is 16 residues long. Germline V lookup: CDR1 MGHDK, CDR2 SYGVNS. CDR3 in amino acids: CASSEWGNQGAYEQYF. The CDR3 DNA is TGTGCCAGCAGTGAATGGGGGAACCAGGGGGCGTACGAGCAGTACTTC.

V usage is TRBV5-1 and J usage is TRBJ2-2; D is ambiguous. The germline CDR1 and CDR2 sequences are SGHRS and YFSETQ. The CDR3 extends over 15 amino acids. Trimming took 4 bases from V and 0 from J, leaving 10 bases between them. The CDR3 protein is CASSLQITNTGELFF. CDR3 sequence (DNA): TGCGCCAGCAGCCTCCAGATCACGAACACCGGGGAGCTGTTTTTT.

This chain links TRBV5-1 with TRBJ2-1, with 12 nucleotides matching TRBD2. CDR3 length equals 15 residues. CDR1 is SGHRS, CDR2 YFSETQ, per germline. The V segment lost 4 bases and the J segment 10 bases; nucleotides outside the gene matches: 9. The CDR3 here is CASSAGLAGPWEQFF. As DNA, the CDR3 is TGCGCCAGCAGCGCGGGACTAGCGGGCCCATGGGAGCAGTTCTTC.

The V call is TRBV25-1, the J call TRBJ2-1; D remains unclear. The V and J ends lost 4 bases and 10 bases respectively, with 14 bases between them. There are 13 residues in the CDR3. The germline V gene encodes CDR1 MGHDK and CDR2 SYGVNS. The CDR3 DNA follows: TGTGCCAGCAGTGCCGGCTCAGTGGGAGAGCAGTTCTTC. Translated, it gives CASSAGSVGEQFF.